This T cell receptor (beta chain) was identified in a study of response to subunit inactivated influenza vaccine. With respect to this clonotype: Antigen specificity is unknown.

The CDR3 contains 13 residues. Germline lookup yields CDR1 SGHRS and CDR2 YFSETQ. Trimming removed 2 bases from V and 8 bases from J, with 11 bases in between. Whole-study results and caveats: Authors suggested seasonal influenza vaccinations each recruit few new T cells.

TCRdb reprocessed the RT-PCR reads via MiXCR and lists one record per CDR3 protein. The sample shows 540,000 or so distinct CDR3 sequences, 10% to 15% of them seen only once. This chain joins TRBV5-1 and TRBJ2-1, with D tentatively TRBD1 (7 bases). The clonotype originates from a man between 50 and 59 years old who received an inactivated influenza vaccine. The starting material was PBMCs from blood, obtained 40 to 50 days after vaccination. The CDR3 protein is CASSFQGGDEQFF. Written as DNA, the CDR3 is TGCGCCAGCAGCTTCCAGGGGGGCGATGAGCAGTTCTTC.